Below, 27 T cell receptor beta chains from the same sample are listed, as sequenced in a study of Ad26.COV2.S vaccination and SARS-CoV-2 variants. TCRdb's copy holds only in-frame clones and misses some; the assay was immunoSEQ multiplex PCR. The repertoire consists of a few hundred thousand clones, with around 87% occurring once and the leading ten covering under 4%. The sample's treatment: approximately 18 received Ad26.COV2.S at low or high dose, single or two shots; roughly five received placebo; per-sample allocation not given. After the first vaccine or placebo injection, samples were drawn on day 63. The sample here was peripheral blood, taken in a trial of Ad26.COV2.S vaccine versus placebo. The origin of the receptors is a person aged 18-65 years who received the Ad26.COV2.S COVID-19 vaccine or a placebo.

V gene TRBV4-3 combines with J gene TRBJ1-6; D remains ambiguous. The CDR3 loop spans 17 amino acids. The germline V and J ends were trimmed by 4 bases and 0 bases, with 13 bases remaining between them. From germline, CDR1 is LGHNA and CDR2 YSLEER. Written as DNA, the CDR3 is TGCGCCAGCAGCCTTGACGCTATAAGCTCCTATAATTCACCCCTCCACTTT. It is translated as CASSLDAISSYNSPLHF.

This clone has only a few counts. V gene TRBV30 combines with J gene TRBJ1-2, with 8 nucleotides matching TRBD1. The ends lost 3 bases at V and 0 bases at J; junction bases unmatched: 3. This CDR3 comprises 14 residues. CDR1 and CDR2 from the germline V gene are GTSNPN and SVGIG (reference sequence). CDR3: CAWSPGGPNYGYTF. For the CDR3, the DNA is TGTGCCTGGAGCCCAGGGGGCCCTAACTATGGCTACACCTTC.

The sample holds one count of this clone. The chain links TRBV7-8 to TRBJ2-1; D could derive from TRBD1 or TRBD2 (6 bases each). Germline V CDR1 and CDR2: SGHVS, FQNEAQ. This CDR3 is 15 amino acids long. The V end was cut by 1 base, the J end by 3 bases, with 10 bases between. DNA of the CDR3: TGTGCCAGCAGCTTAGAAGGGGGGAGCTACAATGAGCAGTTCTTC. It encodes CASSLEGGSYNEQFF.

This clone was seen only a few times. Written as DNA, the CDR3 is TGTGCCAGCTCCTTGAACAGGGGGCTGGGCCAGCCCCAGCATTTT. This gives the protein CASSLNRGLGQPQHF. This chain connects TRBV5-5 to TRBJ1-5; 9 positions match TRBD1. The CDR3 sequence is 15 residues long. Germline CDR1 and CDR2: SGHKS and YYEKEE (reference sequence). Germline trimming cut 7 bases from V and 7 bases from J; bases unmatched to any gene: 12.

V and J are TRBV28 and TRBJ1-2; 10 bases fit TRBD1. Germline trimming cut 7 bases from V and 5 bases from J; bases unmatched to any gene: 10. Germline CDR1 MDHEN, CDR2 SYDVKM. The CDR3 extends over 15 amino acids. The CDR3 bases are TGTGCCAGCACCCCCGGCTGGGACAGGGGTTATGGCTACACCTTC. This sequence encodes CASTPGWDRGYGYTF.

V and J are TRBV7-2 and TRBJ2-5; the match to TRBD2 covers 7 bases. Germline V gives CDR1 SGHTA, CDR2 FQGNSA. The CDR3 totals 16 residues. J was trimmed by 2 bases and V by 1 base; bases with no gene match: 7. In nucleotides, the CDR3 is TGTGCCAGCAGCTTAGGGGGGGGGAGTAATCAAGAGACCCAGTACTTC. Translating it yields CASSLGGGSNQETQYF.

The chain uses TRBV11-2 and TRBJ1-1, with D hard to call. The CDR3 is 11 residues long. Germline CDR1 is SGHAT and CDR2 is FQNNGV. With 7 bases removed from V and 11 bases from J, the gap between germline ends came to 14 bases. The CDR3 bases are TGTGCCAGCACCCCAGTCGACACCGCTTTCTTT. The encoded protein is CASTPVDTAFF. The whole variable domain, remainder taken from reference TRBV11-2 and TRBJ1-1, is EAGVAQSPRYKIIEKRQSVAFWCNPISGHATLYWYQQILGQGPKLLIQFQNNGVVDDSQLPKDRFSAERLKGVDSTLKIQPAKLEDSAVYLCASTPVDTAFFGQGTRLTVV.

The genes are TRBV9 and TRBJ2-3, with a tentative D call TRBD2 (5 bases). Trimming pared 2 bases from V and 1 base from J, leaving 11 bases between. CDR1 is SGDLS, CDR2 YYNGEE, per germline. The CDR3 has 15 amino acids. Here the CDR3 DNA reads TGTGCCAGCAGCGTCGGACTGGGTCGCACAGATACGCAGTATTTT. This translates into CASSVGLGRTDTQYF.

CDR3 bases: TGTGCCAGCTTCGGGGGGGACTCTGGGGCCAACGTCCTGACTTTC. It translates to CASFGGDSGANVLTF. This chain joins TRBV28 and TRBJ2-6, with 8 bases identical to TRBD2. Germline V gene data show CDR1 as MDHEN and CDR2 as SYDVKM. V dropped 8 bases and J dropped 0; count of bases not matched to a gene: 3. The CDR3 length is 15 residues.

The chain joins TRBV5-1 to TRBJ2-2, with 9 bases matching TRBD1. The ends lost 4 bases at V and 3 bases at J; junction bases unmatched: 10. The CDR3 is 17 residues long. Germline V gene lookup returns CDR1 SGHRS and CDR2 YFSETQ. CDR3 bases: TGCGCCAGCAGCCCGAGGAATAGACAGGGGGACACCGGGGAGCTGTTTTTT. This translates into CASSPRNRQGDTGELFF.

J is TRBJ1-6 and V is TRBV11-1; no reliable D call. The ends were cut back, 2 bases at V and 0 bases at J, with 5 bases in the middle. Germline V gene lookup returns CDR1 SGHAT and CDR2 FQDESV (reference sequence). The CDR3 contains 15 residues. The CDR3 sequence is CASSLTDSYNSPLHF. In nucleotides, the CDR3 is TGTGCCAGCAGCTTAACGGACTCCTATAATTCACCCCTCCACTTT.

In its sample, this clone was seen once. V gene TRBV7-2 combines with J gene TRBJ2-7; maybe TRBD2 (5 bases). The CDR3 has 14 amino acids. CDR1 and CDR2 from the germline V gene are SGHTA and FQGNSA. With 2 bases removed from V and 1 base from J, the gap between germline ends came to 9 bases. CDR3 coding DNA: TGTGCCAGCAGCTTATATCCGGGGTCCTACGAGCAGTACTTC. Amino acids: CASSLYPGSYEQYF.

The chain links TRBV6-5 to TRBJ1-5; 10 nucleotides match TRBD1. CDR3 size: 15 residues. Germline V lookup: CDR1 MNHEY, CDR2 SVGAGI. The V gene end was trimmed by 6 bases and the J gene end by 0 bases; junction bases not matched to a gene: 2. In DNA form, the CDR3 reads TGTGCCAGCAGGGGGACAGGGGCTAGCAATCAGCCCCAGCATTTT. As protein: CASRGTGASNQPQHF.

The gene calls are TRBV3-1 (or the pseudogene TRBV3-2) and TRBJ2-4, with 8 bases fitting TRBD1. This CDR3 comprises 13 residues. V shed 5 bases, J shed 7 bases, and the junction held 4 bases outside the gene matches. Germline V gene sequence: CDR1 LGHDT, CDR2 YNNKEL (reference sequence). This chain's CDR3 is CASSAGGANIQYF. CDR3 coding DNA: TGTGCCAGCAGCGCAGGGGGCGCGAACATTCAGTACTTC.

A single count supports this clone. This chain links TRBV30 with TRBJ1-1; the D gene is possibly TRBD1 (5 bases). Trimming left V 4 bases short and J 1 base short, with 16 bases between. The CDR3 totals 15 residues. The V gene's germline CDR1 is GTSNPN and CDR2 SVGIG (reference sequence). This chain's CDR3 is CAWKRDLRGNTEAFF. The CDR3 DNA is TGTGCCTGGAAGCGGGACTTGAGAGGGAACACTGAAGCTTTCTTT. Combining the CDR3 with reference TRBV30 and TRBJ1-1 gives the whole variable domain SQTIHQWPATLVQPVGSPLSLECTVEGTSNPNLYWYRQAAGRGLQLLFYSVGIGQISSEVPQNLSASRPQDRQFILSSKKLLLSDSGFYLCAWKRDLRGNTEAFFGQGTRLTVV.

This clone was seen only once. A junction boundary mismatches the germline segment, possibly from a read error. The V gene is TRBV11-1, the J gene TRBJ1-1; D is uncertain. Germline CDR1 SGHAT, CDR2 FQDESV (reference sequence). The CDR3 covers 12 residues. Here the CDR3 DNA reads TGTGCCAGCAGCTTAGCGGTTGGGCACCCAATCTTT. This encodes CASSLAVGHPIF.

V is TRBV6-5 and J is TRBJ2-7; D call uncertain. Trimming stripped 2 bases from V and 0 bases from J, with 11 bases between. The CDR3 covers 15 residues. Germline CDR1 and CDR2: MNHEY and SVGAGI. CDR3 nucleotides: TGTGCCAGCAGTTACGGCCGAGCGAGCTCCTACGAGCAGTACTTC. Protein product: CASSYGRASSYEQYF.

The rearrangement uses TRBV30 and TRBJ1-2, with D perhaps matching TRBD1 (6 bases). The V end lost 8 bases, the J end lost 3 bases, and 16 bases lay between the germline ends. This CDR3 is built from 13 residues. Germline values: CDR1 GTSNPN, CDR2 SVGIG (reference sequence). CDR3 sequence reads: CAVRQDRYYGYTF. Here the CDR3 DNA reads TGTGCCGTTAGACAGGATCGCTACTATGGCTACACCTTC.

The CDR3 bases are TGCGCCAGCAGCTTGGCGGGCAGTTCTAATGAAAAACTGTTTTTT. This gives the protein CASSLAGSSNEKLFF. The gene calls are TRBV5-1 and TRBJ1-4, with unresolved D. From germline, CDR1 is SGHRS and CDR2 YFSETQ. This CDR3 is 15 amino acids long. Trimming took off 0 bases at V and 3 bases at J, with 9 bases between the two ends.

As DNA, the CDR3 is TGTGCCAGCAGTAGGGCGGTAGTAAGCACTGAAGCTTTCTTT. Translation gives CASSRAVVSTEAFF. This chain joins TRBV6-5 and TRBJ1-1; D call uncertain. The CDR3 covers 14 residues. The germline gives CDR1 MNHEY, CDR2 SVGAGI. With 5 bases removed from V and 4 bases from J, the gap between germline ends came to 14 bases.

The rearrangement joins TRBV9 to TRBJ2-7, with 7 nucleotides matching TRBD1. Germline-derived CDR1 and CDR2 are SGDLS and YYNGEE. The CDR3 loop spans 14 amino acids. The J segment lost 3 bases and the V segment lost 0 bases, leaving 3 bases of the junction unmatched. The CDR3 region is CASSVETGFYEQYF. The CDR3 nucleotides are TGTGCCAGCAGCGTAGAGACAGGGTTCTACGAGCAGTACTTC.

This clone was found a few times. V gene TRBV6-5 combines with J gene TRBJ1-2; 8 nucleotides match TRBD1. The germline V gene has CDR1 MNHEY and CDR2 SVGAGI. V trimming: 4 bases; J trimming: 6 bases; junction bases outside the gene matches: 7. This CDR3 has 14 amino acids. The CDR3 region has the DNA TGTGCCAGCAGTTCGCCCAGGGGGCGGGATGGCTACACCTTC. Amino acids: CASSSPRGRDGYTF.

Comments on this clone: Sequence at one end of the junction differs from germline and may be a read error. The V gene is TRBV5-1, the J gene TRBJ1-1; TRBD1 might be the D (6 bases). Germline V gene lookup returns CDR1 SGHRS and CDR2 YFSETQ. This CDR3 region has 14 residues. This chain's CDR3 is CASSWGGDIGTGGF. In DNA form, the CDR3 reads TGCGCCAGCAGCTGGGGAGGGGACATTGGAACAGGCGGTTTT.

The chain couples TRBV5-8 to TRBJ2-3; 8 bases agree with TRBD2. This CDR3 contains 17 residues. Germline CDR1 SGHTS, CDR2 YDEGEE. V shed 0 bases and J 2 bases; nucleotides not matched to a gene: 8. The CDR3 DNA reads TGTGCCAGCAGCTTGGAGGTGAGCGGGAGACCCACAGATACGCAGTATTTT. It codes for CASSLEVSGRPTDTQYF.

The chain recombines TRBV5-5 with TRBJ1-1; 7 bases map to TRBD1. After removal of 3 bases from V and 3 bases from J, the junction contained 8 bases not matched to a gene. The CDR3 extends over 15 amino acids. Germline values: CDR1 SGHKS, CDR2 YYEKEE (reference sequence). The CDR3 coding sequence is TGTGCCAGCAGCTCACTGACAGGGCTGGACACTGAAGCTTTCTTT. Protein: CASSSLTGLDTEAFF.

The table lists this clone with a count of one. The V gene is TRBV30, the J gene TRBJ1-1, with TRBD1 as a possible D gene (5 bases). V was clipped by 1 base and J by 3 bases, with 15 bases between them. The CDR3 runs 15 residues. CDR1 is GTSNPN, CDR2 SVGIG, per germline (reference sequence). This CDR3 is CAWSAPGGGYTEAFF. CDR3 bases: TGTGCCTGGAGTGCACCCGGGGGAGGTTACACTGAAGCTTTCTTT.

The genes are TRBV5-1 and TRBJ2-7; D uncertain. Germline V gene lookup returns CDR1 SGHRS and CDR2 YFSETQ. This CDR3 contains 15 residues. V lost 2 bases and J 1 base, leaving 13 bases between the germline ends. The CDR3 DNA sequence: TGCGCCAGCAGCTTAGAGCGCTCTCAATCCTACGAGCAGTACTTC. Its translation: CASSLERSQSYEQYF.